Listed below are T cell receptor beta chains from one sample, sequenced in a study of cytomegalovirus exposure and HLA in healthy donors. Sequenced by immunoSEQ multiplex PCR; TCRdb stores in-frame clones only, minus some. In the table there are around 150,000 clones, about 75% of which are singletons. The specimen was PBMCs. Receptor source: a man aged 60-69 years in good health and CMV-seronegative. CDR3s include the opening cysteine and the closing phenylalanine or tryptophan. The order of the fields is clone size, J gene, V gene, D gene, CDR3 DNA, CDR3 protein. The D gene is left open where the match is weak. Only part of the rows carry a size: once, few, many, or a class if the clone is expanded.

few	TRBJ2-1	TRBV20-1	-	TGCAGTGCTAGTCCCCAGAATGAGCAGTTCTTC	CSASPQNEQFF
-	TRBJ2-3	TRBV5-1	-	TGCGCCAGCAGCTTGATAGGGGACACAGATACGCAGTATTTT	CASSLIGDTDTQYF
-	TRBJ2-1	TRBV5-3	-	TGTGCCAGAAGCCCGGACATTCGGAAAGAAAATGAGCAGTTCTTC	CARSPDIRKENEQFF
-	TRBJ2-2	TRBV10-1	-	TGCGCCAGCAGCTCCAGGGCTACCGGGGAGCTGTTTTTT	CASSSRATGELFF
-	TRBJ2-1	TRBV9	-	TGTGCCAGCAGCGTAGACAGGGATGACAATGAGCAGTTCTTC	CASSVDRDDNEQFF
few	TRBJ2-7	TRBV2	TRBD2	TGTGCCACCCAACTAGCGGGAGGCTACGAGCAGTACTTC	CATQLAGGYEQYF
-	TRBJ1-5	TRBV18	TRBD1	TGTGCCAGCTCAAGGACAGGGGATGGCAATCAGCCCCAGCATTTT	CASSRTGDGNQPQHF
-	TRBJ2-2	TRBV7-9	TRBD1	TGTGCCAGCAGCCGTGGATCCGGGACAGGGCACACCGGGGAGCTGTTTTTT	CASSRGSGTGHTGELFF
few	TRBJ2-1	TRBV27	TRBD2	TGTGCCAGCAGTTTTGGGGAGGGCAGGTCCTACAATGAGCAGTTCTTC	CASSFGEGRSYNEQFF
once	TRBJ2-1	TRBV29-1	-	TGCAGCGCGCAGAGCGGCAATGAGCAGTTCTTC	CSAQSGNEQFF
-	TRBJ1-1	TRBV28	TRBD1	TGTGCCAGCAGCCCCTCGGACAGGCCGAACACTGAAGCTTTCTTT	CASSPSDRPNTEAFF
-	TRBJ2-5	TRBV30	-	TGTGCCTGGAGTTACAGGGTTTCAGAGACCCAGTACTTC	CAWSYRVSETQYF
-	TRBJ2-1	TRBV28	-	TGTGCCAGCAGTTTTGAGGGGGATGAGCAGTTCTTC	CASSFEGDEQFF
few	TRBJ1-4	TRBV4-2	-	TGTGCCAGCAGCCAAGACGCCCCCGGGGTCGCAACTAATGAAAAACTGTTTTTT	CASSQDAPGVATNEKLFF
-	TRBJ2-2	TRBV7-2	-	TGTGCCAGCAGCTTAAGCCGGAGCACCGGGGAGCTGTTTTTT	CASSLSRSTGELFF
-	TRBJ2-7	TRBV6-5	-	TGTGCCAGCTGCGATCGGGGAGAAGGCCTTTACGAGCAGTACTTC	CASCDRGEGLYEQYF
-	TRBJ2-1	TRBV5-1	TRBD1	TGCGCCAGCAGCTTGAGACAGGGTCGGGCTTACAATGAGCAGTTCTTC	CASSLRQGRAYNEQFF
-	TRBJ2-3	TRBV6-5	-	TGTGCCAGCAGCCCGATAGAGGGAAATACGCAGTATTTT	CASSPIEGNTQYF
-	TRBJ2-7	TRBV19	TRBD1	TGTGCCAGTAGCCAGGGACAGGAGAGCGAGCAGTACTTC	CASSQGQESEQYF
-	TRBJ2-2	TRBV5-6	TRBD2	TGTGCCAGCAGCTTCGAGACTAGCGGCACCGGGGAGCTGTTTTTT	CASSFETSGTGELFF
once	TRBJ2-2	TRBV6-6	-	TGTGCCAGCAGTTACCTCAGTCCCGGGGAGCTGTTTTTT	CASSYLSPGELFF
once	TRBJ2-1	TRBV6-4	-	TGTGCCAGCAGTCCCGGACAAAGCTCCTACAATGAGCAGTTCTTC	CASSPGQSSYNEQFF
-	TRBJ1-1	TRBV30	TRBD1	TGTGCCTGGAGGAAACAGGGGGCCGTGAACACTGAAGCTTTCTTT	CAWRKQGAVNTEAFF
-	TRBJ1-2	TRBV25-1	-	TGTGCCAGCAGACCCGGGGGGGCGCTCGGGTATGGCTACACCTTC	CASRPGGALGYGYTF